This TCR beta chain comes out of a study of post-analysis software for immune sequencing data. V was clipped by 4 bases and J by 3 bases, with 6 bases between them. Per the germline V gene, CDR1 is SQVTM and CDR2 is ANQGSEA. This CDR3 has 11 amino acids. This clonotype has more than one count but fewer than ten. Its antigen is still unknown. Prepared libraries of TCR beta cDNA carried unique molecular identifiers. TCRdb re-derived calls from the PCR reads in MiXCR, one entry per CDR3 protein. The sample records roughly 800,000 distinct CDR3 sequences, roughly 30% being singletons. Study-wide results and limits: Included in a set of four or five TRBV segments more frequent in patients than controls were TRBV5-6, TRBV5-1 and TRBV20-1.

Sequenced: blood. V usage is TRBV29-1 and J usage is TRBJ2-5; TRBD1 might be the D (5 bases). The origin of this receptor is a girl aged 10-17 years with multiple sclerosis. The CDR3 loop is CSVVTEETQYF. CDR3 in DNA: TGCAGCGTTGTGACAGAAGAGACCCAGTACTTC.